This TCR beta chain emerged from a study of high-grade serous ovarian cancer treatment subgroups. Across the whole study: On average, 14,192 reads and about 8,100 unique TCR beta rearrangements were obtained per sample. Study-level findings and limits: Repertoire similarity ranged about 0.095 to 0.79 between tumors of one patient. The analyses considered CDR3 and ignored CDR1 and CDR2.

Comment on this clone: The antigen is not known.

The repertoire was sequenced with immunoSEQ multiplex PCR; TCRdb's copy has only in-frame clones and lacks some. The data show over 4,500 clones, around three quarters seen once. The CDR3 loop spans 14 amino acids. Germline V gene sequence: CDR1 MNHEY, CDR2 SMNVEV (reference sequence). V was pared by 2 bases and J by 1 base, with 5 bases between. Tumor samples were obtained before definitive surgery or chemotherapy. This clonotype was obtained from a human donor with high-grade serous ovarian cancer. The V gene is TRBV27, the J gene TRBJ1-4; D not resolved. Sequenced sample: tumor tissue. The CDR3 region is CASSLLGTNEKLFF. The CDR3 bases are TGTGCCAGCAGTTTACTGGGAACTAATGAAAAACTGTTTTTT.